The 10 T cell receptor beta chains listed next were all sequenced from one sample in a study of T cells in narcolepsy. Clones were read by immunoSEQ multiplex PCR, and TCRdb kept only the in-frame ones, dropping some. The table has approximately 38,000 clones, around 87% seen once. Sequencing was carried out using CD45RA- memory CD4+ T cells from PBMCs. The receptors here all came from a human donor with narcolepsy.

The V gene is TRBV28, the J gene TRBJ2-2; 9 bases fit TRBD1. Trimming removed 6 bases from V and 6 bases from J; junction bases left unmatched: 11. The CDR3 is 16 amino acids. The V gene's germline CDR1 is MDHEN and CDR2 SYDVKM. The CDR3, as DNA: TGTGCCAGCAGCGCAAGGGGGACAGGGTCTGCCGGGGAGCTGTTTTTT. Amino acids: CASSARGTGSAGELFF.

V gene TRBV18 combines with J gene TRBJ1-2; 7 nucleotides agree with TRBD1. With V trimmed by 3 bases and J by 5 bases, 3 bases remained unmatched. Germline values: CDR1 KGHSH, CDR2 LQKENI. This CDR3 region has 13 residues. This CDR3 is CASSPDRDYGYTF. For the CDR3, the DNA is TGTGCCAGCTCACCCGACAGGGATTATGGCTACACCTTC.

This clone was counted a single time. The chain links TRBV2 to TRBJ1-5; TRBD1 matches at 7 bases. Germline trimming cut 6 bases from V and 5 bases from J; bases unmatched to any gene: 7. CDR1 and CDR2 (germline): SNHLY, FYNNEI. CDR3 length equals 14 residues. Here the CDR3 reads CASRLQGIDQPQHF. The CDR3 DNA sequence: TGTGCCAGCAGGCTACAGGGGATTGATCAGCCCCAGCATTTT.

The chain recombines TRBV30 with TRBJ2-3; unclear D gene. The CDR3 has 14 amino acids. Trimming pared 2 bases from V and 3 bases from J, leaving 12 bases between. Germline lookup yields CDR1 GTSNPN and CDR2 SVGIG (reference sequence). Written as DNA, the CDR3 is TGTGCCTGGAGTACGACGATTACTACAGATACGCAGTATTTT. Its protein product is CAWSTTITTDTQYF.

V usage is TRBV7-6 and J usage is TRBJ1-4; D unclear. This CDR3 is 15 amino acids long. V shed 4 bases and J shed 2 bases, with 11 bases lying between them. Germline V gene sequence: CDR1 SGHVS, CDR2 FNYEAQ. As DNA, the CDR3 is TGTGCCAGCAGCTCCCGGGCGAGGACTAATGAAAAACTGTTTTTT. It codes for CASSSRARTNEKLFF.

This clone was observed a few times. The chain recombines TRBV5-6 with TRBJ2-5, with TRBD2 identical over 13 bases. Germline CDR1 and CDR2: SGHDT and YYEEEE. The CDR3 totals 17 residues. The J segment lost 3 bases and the V segment lost 0 bases, leaving 5 bases of the junction unmatched. In nucleotides, the CDR3 is TGTGCCAGCAGCTTGGCCCTTGGACTAGCGGGGGAAGAGACCCAGTACTTC. Encoded protein: CASSLALGLAGEETQYF.

The genes are TRBV7-3 and TRBJ2-5; 9 bases match TRBD2. Trimming took 1 base from V and 1 from J; bases not matched to a gene: 7. CDR1 and CDR2 from the germline V gene are SGHTA and FQGTGA. CDR3 length: 17 amino acids. The CDR3 loop is CASSLIHGTSSQETQYF. The CDR3 DNA reads TGTGCCAGCAGCTTAATTCACGGGACTAGCAGCCAAGAGACCCAGTACTTC.

The gene calls are TRBV28 and TRBJ1-3; 7 bases fit TRBD1. The CDR3 loop spans 17 amino acids. J gave up 0 bases and V 5 bases, and 10 bases lay outside the gene matches. Germline V gene sequence: CDR1 MDHEN, CDR2 SYDVKM. CDR3: CASSPADRSPSGNTIYF. The CDR3 DNA sequence: TGTGCCAGCAGTCCCGCGGACAGGTCCCCCTCTGGAAACACCATATATTTT.

This chain joins TRBV4-1 and TRBJ1-3; D unclear. The CDR3 spans 15 residues. V lost 4 bases to trimming and J lost 0 bases, with 10 bases between them. CDR1 is MGHRA and CDR2 is YSYEKL in the germline V gene. CDR3 in DNA: TGCGCCAGCAGCCCAGACACGAGCTCTGGAAACACCATATATTTT. It yields the protein CASSPDTSSGNTIYF.

The chain couples TRBV5-1 to TRBJ1-1; D is unclear. This CDR3 region has 12 residues. Trimming pared 4 bases from V and 8 bases from J, leaving 12 bases between. CDR1 is SGHRS and CDR2 is YFSETQ in the germline V gene. The CDR3 loop reads CASSVGANEAFF. DNA of the CDR3: TGCGCCAGCAGCGTGGGAGCGAACGAAGCTTTCTTT.